This TCR beta chain comes out of a study of TIL therapy for anti-PD-1-resistant metastatic lung cancer. Broader study findings: Many TIL product clones were absent from baseline tumor, suggesting clonal contraction.

Germline V gene sequence: CDR1 MRHNA, CDR2 SNTAGT. Trimming took 6 bases from V and 0 from J, leaving 6 bases between them. The CDR3 sequence is 14 residues long. The immunoSEQ assay was v3. Measured with immunoSEQ multiplex PCR; TCRdb has only the in-frame clones, and not every one. The sample lists approximately 97,000 clones, roughly 65% occurring once. As concerns this clone: Its antigen remains unidentified.

The time point is: pre-treatment sample, taken before nivolumab and TIL therapy. Pleural nodules or supraclavicular lymph nodes made up most of the excised metastases sampled. V usage is TRBV6-4 and J usage is TRBJ2-6; D gene uncertain. The clonotype originates from a person between 30 and 79 years old with non-small cell lung cancer. The sample was tumor tissue, taken at baseline. The CDR3 bases are TGTGCCAGCAGCCCCGACTCTGGGGCCAACGTCCTGACTTTC. Protein sequence: CASSPDSGANVLTF.